The entry that follows covers one T cell receptor beta chain sequence. This sample is drawn from a study of blood T cell repertoires in COVID-19. Overall study context: The cDNA or gDNA used as material had been derived from T cells, B-cell-depleted T cells, or PBMCs.

The table came from immunoSEQ multiplex PCR; TCRdb's copy has only in-frame clones and leaves some out. The table records about 670,000 clones, approximately 90% of them present only once. CDR3 length: 17 amino acids. V shed 2 bases and J shed 8 bases, with 23 bases lying between them. Germline V gene sequence: CDR1 SEHNR, CDR2 FQNEAQ (reference sequence). Sequencing input: peripheral blood. This sequence was found in a woman aged 18 to 35 with acute or convalescent COVID-19. V and J are TRBV7-9 and TRBJ2-3, with D possibly TRBD2 on 7 matching bases. The CDR3 region is CASSLFPLGGGFGTQYF. CDR3 nucleotides: TGTGCCAGCAGCTTATTTCCCTTAGGGGGGGGTTTTGGTACGCAGTATTTT.